This T cell receptor (beta chain) was identified during a study of graft-versus-host responses after intestinal transplantation. Across the whole study: After anti-thymocyte globulin induction, recipients took tacrolimus and steroids for approximately three years. General study findings and limits: Early declines in HvG clones that occurred post-transplant were associated with peak circulating GvH clone levels. Those patients showing graft-donor T cell macrochimerism displayed high graft-versus-host to host-versus-graft clonal ratios in allografts.

Note on this clone: No antigen is known for it.

Clones were sequenced by immunoSEQ multiplex PCR, and TCRdb holds only the in-frame ones, with some missing. Counted here are some 79,000 clones, approximately 91% occurring once; the ten biggest clones make up approximately 0.33%. With 0 bases clipped from V and 1 base from J, the junction kept 3 bases outside the gene matches. CDR1 is SGDLS, CDR2 YYNGEE, per germline. This CDR3 has 16 amino acids. This material consisted of unstimulated CD4+ T cells sorted from spleen or lymph node cells, taken before intestinal transplant. The sequence came from a human donor who received an intestinal transplant. The V and J genes are TRBV9 and TRBJ2-5, with 10 bases identical to TRBD2. The CDR3 coding sequence is TGTGCCAGCAGCGTAGGACTAGCGGGTACCCAAGAGACCCAGTACTTC. Amino acids: CASSVGLAGTQETQYF. Supplemented by reference TRBV9 and TRBJ2-5, the full variable domain reads DSGVTQTPKHLITATGQRVTLRCSPRSGDLSVYWYQQSLDQGLQFLIQYYNGEERAKGNILERFSAQQFPDLHSELNLSSLELGDSALYFCASSVGLAGTQETQYFGPGTRLLVL.